This entry is about one T cell receptor beta chain. The data stem from a study of blood T cell repertoires in COVID-19. Study as a whole: Sites in the United States, Italy and Spain provided acute and convalescent COVID-19 samples. PBMCs, B-cell-depleted T cells, or T cells provided the cDNA or gDNA that made up the material.

CDR1 and CDR2 from the germline V gene are DFQATT and SNEGSKA (reference sequence). V lost 3 bases to trimming and J lost 0 bases; unmatched junction nucleotides: 8. The CDR3 spans 16 residues. Authors' data handling: Amplifying reference gene primers gave estimates of nucleated cell counts. This table comes from immunoSEQ multiplex PCR, and its TCRdb copy is limited to in-frame clones, with some not included. The V and J calls and clone size come from that table; D and trimming were worked out from the DNA. In the table there are around 110,000 clones, 75% to 90% of which are singletons. This sequence joins TRBV20-1 and TRBJ2-1; 7 bases are shared with TRBD1. The source of this sequence is a man aged 25-45 years with acute or convalescent COVID-19. The specimen sequenced was peripheral blood. The DNA of the CDR3 is TGCAGTGCTAGTCTCCAGACAGGGAGCTCCTACAATGAGCAGTTCTTC. Its translation: CSASLQTGSSYNEQFF.